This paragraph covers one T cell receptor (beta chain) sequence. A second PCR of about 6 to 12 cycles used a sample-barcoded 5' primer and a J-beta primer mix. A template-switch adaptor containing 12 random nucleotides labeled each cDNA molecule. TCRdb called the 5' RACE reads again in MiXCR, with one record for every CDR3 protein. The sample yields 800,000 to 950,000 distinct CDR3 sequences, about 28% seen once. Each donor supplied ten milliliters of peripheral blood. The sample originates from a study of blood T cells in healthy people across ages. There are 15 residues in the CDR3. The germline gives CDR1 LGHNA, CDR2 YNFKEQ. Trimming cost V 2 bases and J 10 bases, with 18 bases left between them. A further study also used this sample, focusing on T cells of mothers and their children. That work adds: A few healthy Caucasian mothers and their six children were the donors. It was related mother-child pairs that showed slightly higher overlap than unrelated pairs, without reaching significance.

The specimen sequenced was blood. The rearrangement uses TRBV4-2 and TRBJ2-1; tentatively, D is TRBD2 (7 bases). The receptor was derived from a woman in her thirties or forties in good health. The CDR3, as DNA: TGTGCCAGCAGCCAACCGGGGGAGGGGGGTTGGGAGCAGTTCTTC. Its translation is CASSQPGEGGWEQFF.